This T cell receptor (beta chain) was sequenced in a study of beta chain features in type 1 diabetes. Study context: The samples had 85 million to 140 million sorted cells examined in all.

Using CD45RO/CCR7/CD25/CD127/CD95/CD27, CD4+ naive, central memory, regulatory and stem cell-like memory cells were sorted. Each of the sorted populations had a purity greater than 95%. Isolated RNA was reverse transcribed in full, so expressed TCRB transcripts were sequenced. TCRdb's copy holds only in-frame clones and misses some; the assay was immunoSEQ multiplex PCR. The sample consists of around 180,000 clones, roughly an eighth of them appearing once. Study outcomes and limitations: The VDJ junctions of type 1 diabetes patients carried fewer insertions and more deletions.

A remark on this clone: The antigen remains undetermined.

Per germline, CDR1 LNHDA and CDR2 SQIVND (reference sequence). V lost 10 bases, J lost 7 bases, and 12 bases stayed unmatched. The CDR3 runs to 14 residues. The TCR was taken from a woman aged 18-29 years in good health. The sample consisted of central memory CD4+ T cells from blood. V usage is TRBV19 and J usage is TRBJ2-1; 8 bases are a match to TRBD2. The CDR3 loop is CATRDGTRDNEQFF. For the CDR3, the DNA is TGTGCCACCCGTGACGGGACTAGAGATAATGAGCAGTTCTTC.